This T cell receptor (beta chain) was observed in a study of T cells in Graves' hyperthyroidism and ophthalmopathy. RNA transcripts served as the template for amplifying TCR beta CDR3 regions. When the TCR CDR3 underwent first-round RT-PCR, the HTBI primer set was used. TCRdb reanalysed the multiplex PCR reads using MiXCR and keeps one entry per CDR3 protein. The repertoire holds roughly 500,000 distinct CDR3 sequences, with around 22% as singletons. This clonotype was detected many times. What it binds is unknown. CDR1 is MDHEN, CDR2 SYDVKM, per germline. V lost 5 bases and J lost 4, with 8 bases in between. The CDR3 consists of 12 residues. Study-wide findings and caveats: Researchers found most expanded thyroid clonotypes above 0.001 in blood as well. By a 13 V-J model, ophthalmopathy was set apart from stable hyperthyroidism.

Uncontrolled infection, other autoimmune disease, pregnancy or lactation led to exclusion. PBMCs were derived from about 10 ml fresh peripheral blood. The origin of this receptor is a woman in her thirties with Graves' ophthalmopathy. The gene calls are TRBV28 and TRBJ1-2, with D hard to call. Sample: blood. The CDR3 loop is CASSPMSYGYTF. CDR3 nucleotide sequence: TGTGCCAGCAGTCCAATGAGCTATGGCTACACCTTC.